These 29 T cell receptor beta chains were sequenced from one sample in a study of CD8+CD57+ T cells in acquired aplastic anemia. Sequencing involved patients with CD8+CD57+ cell expansion previously shown by flow cytometry. Genomic DNA templated the TCR beta VDJ and CDR3 profiling. TCRdb used MiXCR to reprocess the reads, holding one entry per CDR3 protein. The sample lists approximately 260,000 distinct CDR3 sequences, about 80% occurring once. Sequences were obtained from sorted CD4+, CD8+, or CD8+CD57+ T cells (not recorded which) from PBMCs. The receptors shown here come from a human donor with aplastic anemia.

A remark on this clonotype: The junction departs from the called germline gene at one end, perhaps through a read error. The chain links TRBV7-2 to TRBJ2-7; 7 bases map to TRBD1. CDR1 is SGHTA and CDR2 is FQGNSA in the germline V gene. The CDR3 spans 14 residues. CDR3 protein: CASSPKDNGTAQSF. Here the CDR3 DNA reads TGTGCCAGCAGCCCTAAGGACAACGGGACAGCGCAGTCCTTC.

The chain employs TRBV7-9 and TRBJ2-1; D is ambiguous. Germline V gives CDR1 SEHNR, CDR2 FQNEAQ (reference sequence). This CDR3 is built from 16 residues. The ends were cut back, 6 bases at V and 9 bases at J, with 24 bases in the middle. CDR3 in amino acids: CASSVRRSTETFEQFF. The CDR3 region has the DNA TGTGCCAGCAGTGTCCGAAGGAGCACTGAGACTTTTGAGCAGTTCTTC.

There are a few counts of this clonotype. This rearrangement joins TRBV6-5 to TRBJ2-1; TRBD1 is a possible D gene (7 bases). Per germline, CDR1 MNHEY and CDR2 SVGAGI. The CDR3 is made up of 14 amino acids. V shed 6 bases and J shed 5 bases, with 14 bases lying between them. The CDR3 spells CASSQGGGNNEQFF. CDR3 DNA sequence: TGTGCCAGCAGCCAGGGGGGCGGAAACAATGAGCAGTTCTTC.

For this clonotype: The conserved phenylalanine or tryptophan normally closing the CDR3 is absent here, so this likely arose from a read error. It is unclear where the CDR3 begins or ends on the DNA, so no DNA is shown, and the CDR3 is as TCRdb lists it. The chain uses TRBV7-8 and TRBJ1-2; the table's TRBD1 call for D was not verified on the DNA. Germline CDR1 SGHVS, CDR2 FQNEAQ. The CDR3 numbers 13 amino acids, ends counted. CDR3 sequence reads: CASRRGENPGYTL.

J is TRBJ2-7 and V is TRBV11-2, with TRBD1 as a possible D gene (6 bases). Trimming pared 1 base from V and 1 base from J, leaving 20 bases between. CDR3 length equals 18 residues. CDR1 SGHAT and CDR2 FQNNGV come from the germline V gene. The CDR3 loop is CASSLVQFRTALSYEQYV. DNA of the CDR3: TGTGCCAGCAGCTTAGTTCAGTTTCGGACAGCCCTTTCCTACGAGCAGTACGTC.

Note on this clonotype: The missing conserved phenylalanine or tryptophan at the end of this CDR3 makes a read error likely. Because the CDR3's place on the DNA is in doubt, the DNA is left out and the CDR3 is given as listed by TCRdb. This chain joins TRBV7-9 and TRBJ2-7; the table assigns TRBD1, which was not confirmed against the DNA. The germline CDR1 and CDR2 sequences are SEHNR and FQNEAQ (reference sequence). The CDR3 has 13 residues if both end residues are counted. CDR3 amino acids: CASSFGSGAGEQY.

For this clonotype: Lacking the conserved final phenylalanine or tryptophan, this CDR3 likely reflects a read error. It is unclear where the CDR3 begins or ends on the DNA, so no DNA is shown, and the CDR3 is as TCRdb lists it. The J gene is TRBJ2-3, the V gene TRBV7-2; the DNA was not used to check the table's D call, TRBD2. The CDR3 is made up of 13 amino acids, end residues included. Germline-derived CDR1 and CDR2 are SGHTA and FQGNSA. The CDR3 spells CASVPGEAAREPV.

This clonotype was recorded at least ten times. This chain joins TRBV6-2 or TRBV6-3 and TRBJ2-1; 9 nucleotides align to TRBD2. Germline assignment: CDR1 MNHEY and CDR2 SVGEGT. CDR3 length equals 14 residues. After removal of 2 bases from V and 8 bases from J, the junction contained 4 bases not matched to a gene. The CDR3 sequence is CASSYVREGDEQFF. In nucleotides, the CDR3 is TGTGCCAGCAGTTACGTGCGGGAGGGGGATGAGCAGTTCTTC.

As concerns this clonotype: No conserved phenylalanine or tryptophan is present at the end of the CDR3, so a read error is the likely explanation. The limits of the CDR3 on the DNA are not certain, so only TCRdb's listed CDR3 is given. The J gene is TRBJ2-3, the V gene TRBV7-8; TRBD2, the table's D call, was not compared with the DNA. Per germline, CDR1 SGHVS and CDR2 FQNEAQ. The CDR3 adds up to 13 amino acids, both ends counted. The CDR3 loop is CASRFHPAGTALS.

With regard to this clonotype: At one end, the junction sequence differs from germline, possibly due to a read error. The chain employs TRBV9 and TRBJ2-5, with D hard to call. Per the germline V gene, CDR1 is SGDLS and CDR2 is YYNGEE. The CDR3 runs to 14 residues. The CDR3 loop is CATSVGTEPETLDF. The CDR3 DNA sequence: TGTGCCACCAGCGTAGGCACCGAGCCAGAGACTCTTGACTTC.

The chain combines TRBV9 with TRBJ2-7; D ambiguous. V was cut by 0 bases and J by 0 bases, with 19 bases left in between. The CDR3 consists of 18 residues. CDR1 is SGDLS and CDR2 is YYNGEE in the germline V gene. CDR3 sequence: CASSVVSNYGYTSYEQYV. The CDR3 DNA follows: TGTGCCAGCAGCGTAGTCTCGAACTATGGCTACACCTCCTACGAGCAGTACGTC.

Details on this clonotype: The missing conserved phenylalanine or tryptophan at the end of this CDR3 makes a read error likely. The chain couples TRBV2 to TRBJ1-2; 8 nucleotides align to TRBD1. This CDR3 region has 16 residues. Germline V gene lookup returns CDR1 SNHLY and CDR2 FYNNEI. Trimming at V came to 6 bases and at J to 3 bases, leaving 12 bases not matched to a gene. The CDR3 DNA sequence: TGTGCCAGCAGCTCACGGGACAGGCACTTGGACTATGGCTACACCTGC. The encoded protein is CASSSRDRHLDYGYTC.

The genes are TRBV7-2 and TRBJ1-6, with 8 bases fitting TRBD1. Per the germline V gene, CDR1 is SGHTA and CDR2 is FQGNSA. The V gene end was trimmed by 5 bases and the J gene end by 7 bases; junction bases not matched to a gene: 7. The CDR3 sequence is 15 residues long. CDR3 protein: CASSRRTGPNSPLHF. CDR3 bases: TGTGCCAGCAGCCGTAGGACAGGGCCGAATTCACCCCTCCACTTT.

The chain carries TRBV7-8 and TRBJ2-5; D is undetermined. CDR1 and CDR2 from the germline V gene are SGHVS and FQNEAQ. The V gene lost 0 bases and the J gene lost 10 bases, with 18 bases spanning the gap. This CDR3 contains 15 residues. CDR3 sequence reads: CASSLAHGPNAHQYF. The DNA of the CDR3 is TGTGCCAGCAGCTTAGCGCACGGGCCAAATGCGCACCAGTACTTC.

J is TRBJ2-7 and V is TRBV2; D is uncertain. CDR3 length equals 12 residues. The germline gives CDR1 SNHLY, CDR2 FYNNEI. V was cut by 10 bases and J by 1 base, with 11 bases left in between. The CDR3 sequence: CATSQESYEQYF. The CDR3 DNA sequence: TGTGCCACCTCCCAGGAATCCTACGAGCAGTACTTC.

Points on this clonotype: The CDR3 ends on some other residue instead of the conserved phenylalanine or tryptophan, so this is likely a read error. It is unclear where the CDR3 begins or ends on the DNA, so no DNA is shown, and the CDR3 is as TCRdb lists it. The chain joins TRBV29-1 to TRBJ1-5; TRBD1, as called in the table, went unchecked against the DNA. The germline V gene encodes CDR1 SQVTM and CDR2 ANQGSEA. With termini counted, the CDR3 has 16 amino acids. This CDR3 is CSVGCGGTDQSAPAWL.

CDR3 sequence (DNA): TGTGCTAGTGGTTTCGACGGACAGAATCAGCCCCAGCATTTT. Protein product: CASGFDGQNQPQHF. V gene TRBV12-5 combines with J gene TRBJ1-5, with D possibly TRBD1 on 6 matching bases. The CDR3 consists of 14 residues. V gave up 3 bases and J gave up 4 bases, with 10 bases separating them. Germline CDR1 reads LGHNT; CDR2 reads FRNRAP. The full variable domain, its missing parts supplied by reference TRBV12-5 and TRBJ1-5, is DARVTQTPRHKVTEMGQEVTMRCQPILGHNTVFWYRQTMMQGLELLAYFRNRAPLDDSGMPKDRFSAEMPDATLATLKIQPSEPRDSAVYFCASGFDGQNQPQHFGDGTRLSIL.

This clonotype came up once. An end of the junction differs from the germline gene, which may be a read error. The V call is TRBV19, the J call TRBJ1-6, with D possibly being TRBD1 (5 bases). Germline assignment: CDR1 LNHDA and CDR2 SQIVND (reference sequence). CDR3 size: 16 residues. The DNA for the CDR3 is TGTGCCAGTCGAGTCAGGGAGGACGTAGGGAATCAGCCCCACCATTTT. Encoded protein: CASRVREDVGNQPHHF. The variable domain in full, completed from reference TRBV19 and TRBJ1-6, reads DGGITQSPKYLFRKEGQNVTLSCEQNLNHDAMYWYRQDPGQGLRLIYYSQIVNDFQKGDIAEGYSVSREKKESFPLTVTSAQKNPTAFYLCASRVREDVGNQPHHFGNGTRLTVT.

The chain links TRBV7-8 to TRBJ1-1; D is perhaps TRBD1 (5 bases). Germline V gene data show CDR1 as SGHVS and CDR2 as FQNEAQ. This CDR3 is 15 amino acids long. Between the trimmed V and J ends, which lost 1 base and 13 bases, there was a span of 22 bases. The CDR3 nucleotides read TGTGCCAGCAGCTTAGATGGAAGAGGGGATACGCAAGATTTCTTT. This codes for CASSLDGRGDTQDFF.

To note about this clonotype: As the CDR3 is not closed by the conserved phenylalanine or tryptophan, this likely results from a read error. The DNA is left out, because the CDR3 cannot be placed on it with certainty; the CDR3 is given as TCRdb lists it. This chain connects TRBV7-3 to TRBJ2-3. Germline V gives CDR1 SGHTA, CDR2 FQGTGA. The CDR3 is 12 residues long, counting both termini. CDR3 amino acids: CASSLKANTVYL.

In regard to this clonotype: This likely comes from a read error, as the CDR3 has no conserved phenylalanine or tryptophan at its end. The limits of the CDR3 on the DNA are not certain, so only TCRdb's listed CDR3 is given. The rearrangement uses TRBV19 and TRBJ2-1; TRBD2, the D gene given by the table, was not confirmed from the DNA. Inclusive of both ends, the CDR3 amounts to 15 amino acids. Germline CDR1 is LNHDA and CDR2 is SQIVND (reference sequence). The CDR3 here is CAVTGAGGADTQYFG.

CDR3 residues: CASSSSGAETQYF. The CDR3 bases are TGTGCCAGCAGCTCGTCGGGGGCAGAGACCCAGTACTTC. This chain joins TRBV12-3 or TRBV12-4 and TRBJ2-5, with D possibly being TRBD1 or TRBD2 (6 bases each). The CDR3 length is 13 residues. V was shortened by 6 bases and J by 4 bases, with 12 bases between the two germline ends.

V gene TRBV7-8 combines with J gene TRBJ2-1, with D uncertain. The CDR3 runs 14 residues. Trimming left V 0 bases short and J 12 bases short, with 15 bases between. Germline values: CDR1 SGHVS, CDR2 FQNEAQ. The CDR3 DNA reads as TGTGCCAGCAGCTTAGCGGGAAGGGCCGATACGCAGTTCTTC. Translation: CASSLAGRADTQFF.

Remarks on this clonotype: This may come from a read error, since a much larger clone is one base off. The J gene is TRBJ2-5, the V gene TRBV7-6, with 7 bases fitting TRBD2. CDR3 length equals 14 residues. Germline V gene data show CDR1 as SGHVS and CDR2 as FNYEAQ. This CDR3 is CASTLGRVPSGAYF. CDR3 DNA sequence: TGTGCCAGCACCCTAGGGAGGGTCCCCTCTGGGGCCTACTTT.

Notes on this clonotype: Mismatch with germline at one junction end may stem from a read error. The rearrangement joins TRBV7-9 to TRBJ2-2; D could derive from TRBD1 or TRBD2 (6 bases each). Per germline, CDR1 SEHNR and CDR2 FQNEAQ (reference sequence). CDR3 size: 16 residues. The CDR3 is CASSLQRRRDTGELFF. In nucleotides, the CDR3 is TGTGCCAGCAGCCTTCAAAGAAGGCGGGACACCGGTGAGCTGTTTTTT.

This chain uses TRBV7-3 with TRBJ1-2, with a weak D call TRBD1 (5 bases). V was shortened by 3 bases and J by 14 bases, with 25 bases between the two germline ends. The germline V gene has CDR1 SGHTA and CDR2 FQGTGA. CDR3 length equals 15 residues. CDR3 sequence reads: CASSLTVTGNTDATF. CDR3 DNA: TGTGCCAGCAGCTTGACAGTGACCGGGAACACTGACGCTACCTTC.

Note on this clonotype: Here the CDR3 omits its conserved ending phenylalanine or tryptophan, so a read error is the likely source. This rearrangement joins TRBV7-3 to TRBJ2-1; tentative D call: TRBD2 (6 bases). The V end lost 6 bases, the J end lost 8 bases, and 14 bases lay between the germline ends. Per the germline V gene, CDR1 is SGHTA and CDR2 is FQGTGA. The CDR3 is made up of 13 amino acids. This chain's CDR3 is CASSVGGSHEQFY. DNA of the CDR3: TGTGCCAGCAGTGTTGGGGGGAGCCATGAGCAGTTCTAC.

Remarks on this clonotype: The junction and the germline gene differ at one end; a read error may be behind it. The rearrangement links TRBV7-3 to TRBJ2-5, with D perhaps being TRBD1 or TRBD2 (5 bases each). CDR1 and CDR2 from the germline V gene are SGHTA and FQGTGA. This CDR3 comprises 14 residues. CDR3 protein: CATSLGTDPHTNQF. In DNA form, the CDR3 reads TGTGCCACCAGCTTAGGGACCGACCCCCATACCAATCAGTTC.

This clonotype showed up just once. One end of the junction varies from germline; a read error may be responsible. The chain has TRBV9 and TRBJ1-5; D gene uncertain. This CDR3 region has 13 residues. Germline V CDR1 and CDR2: SGDLS, YYNGEE. The CDR3, as DNA: TGCGCCAGCAGTTTAAATAGCAATCACACCCAGCATTTT. Its translation is CASSLNSNHTQHF. The variable domain in full, completed from reference TRBV9 and TRBJ1-5, reads DSGVTQTPKHLITATGQRVTLRCSPRSGDLSVYWYQQSLDQGLQFLIQYYNGEERAKGNILERFSAQQFPDLHSELNLSSLELGDSALYFCASSLNSNHTQHFGDGTRLSIL.